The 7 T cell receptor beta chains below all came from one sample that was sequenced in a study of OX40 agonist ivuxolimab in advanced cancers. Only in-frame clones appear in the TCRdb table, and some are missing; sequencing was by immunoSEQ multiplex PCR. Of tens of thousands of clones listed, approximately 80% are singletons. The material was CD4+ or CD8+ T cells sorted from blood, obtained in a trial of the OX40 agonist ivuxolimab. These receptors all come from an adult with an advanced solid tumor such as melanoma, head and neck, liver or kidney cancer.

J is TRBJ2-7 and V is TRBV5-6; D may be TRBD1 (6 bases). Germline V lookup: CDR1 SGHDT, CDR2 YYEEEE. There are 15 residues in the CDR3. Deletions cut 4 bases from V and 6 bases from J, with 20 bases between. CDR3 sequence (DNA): TGTGCCAGCAGCCCAGTACAGGGATCAGGATTCGAGCAGTACTTC. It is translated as CASSPVQGSGFEQYF.

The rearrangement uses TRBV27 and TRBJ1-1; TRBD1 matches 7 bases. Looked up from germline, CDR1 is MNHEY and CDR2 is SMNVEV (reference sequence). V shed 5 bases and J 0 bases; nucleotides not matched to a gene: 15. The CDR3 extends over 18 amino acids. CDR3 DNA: TGTGCCAGCAGTCCAAGGACAGGTGGAAGGCGGGTGAACACTGAAGCTTTCTTT. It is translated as CASSPRTGGRRVNTEAFF.

CDR3 bases: TGTGCCAGCAGTCAGCGGACCGGTGCATTGGGGACCCAGTACTTC. Amino acid sequence: CASSQRTGALGTQYF. V usage is TRBV6-5 and J usage is TRBJ2-5; TRBD2 might be the D (5 bases). CDR3 length equals 15 residues. Trimming removed 5 bases at V and 7 bases at J, with 20 bases between. From germline, CDR1 is MNHEY and CDR2 SVGAGI.

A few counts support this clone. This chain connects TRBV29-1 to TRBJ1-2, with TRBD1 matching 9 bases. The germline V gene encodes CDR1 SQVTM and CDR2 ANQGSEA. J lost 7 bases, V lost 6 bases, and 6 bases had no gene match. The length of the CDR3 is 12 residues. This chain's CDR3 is CSVERDRAGYTF. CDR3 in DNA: TGCAGCGTCGAGCGGGACAGGGCTGGCTACACCTTC.

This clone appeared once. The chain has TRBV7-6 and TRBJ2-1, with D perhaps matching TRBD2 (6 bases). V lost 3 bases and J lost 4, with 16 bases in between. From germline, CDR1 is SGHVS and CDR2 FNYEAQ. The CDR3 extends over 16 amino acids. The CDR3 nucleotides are TGTGCCAGCAGCTTCGACACCGGGACTCCTTACAATGAGCAGTTCTTC. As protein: CASSFDTGTPYNEQFF.

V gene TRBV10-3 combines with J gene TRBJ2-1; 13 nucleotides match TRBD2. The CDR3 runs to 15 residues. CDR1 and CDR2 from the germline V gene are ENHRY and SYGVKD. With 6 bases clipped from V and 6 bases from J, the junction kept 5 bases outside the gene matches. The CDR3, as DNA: TGTGCCATCAGCTCCGGGACTAGCGGGATCAATGAGCAGTTCTTC. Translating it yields CAISSGTSGINEQFF.

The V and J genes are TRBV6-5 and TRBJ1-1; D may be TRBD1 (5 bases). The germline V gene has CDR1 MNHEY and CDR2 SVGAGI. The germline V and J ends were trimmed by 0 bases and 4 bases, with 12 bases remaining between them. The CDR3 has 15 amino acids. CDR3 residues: CASSYSGGGVTEAFF. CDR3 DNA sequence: TGTGCCAGCAGTTACTCCGGGGGAGGTGTCACTGAAGCTTTCTTT.